This T cell receptor (beta chain) appears in the sequencing data of a study of Graves' ophthalmopathy and Graves' hyperthyroidism. Germline CDR1 LGHDT, CDR2 YNNKEL (reference sequence). Deletions cut 1 base from V and 2 bases from J, with 8 bases between. This CDR3 region has 14 residues. None of the included patients had other autoimmune diseases, uncontrolled infections, pregnancy or lactation, as these led to exclusion. The evidence that diagnosis relied on was clinical symptoms, serum thyroxine, TRAb, thyroid ultrasound and orbital computed tomography. CDR3 regions of TCR beta were amplified from RNA transcripts. The authors performed first-round RT-PCR with HTBI primers and then a second-round multiplex PCR. TCRdb redid the calling of the multiplex PCR reads with MiXCR, one entry per CDR3 protein. Of roughly 500,000 distinct CDR3 sequences detected, around 15% appear once; the ten largest clones hold about a tenth.

V gene TRBV3-1 combines with J gene TRBJ1-1; D gene uncertain. Material for sequencing was blood. This clonotype was obtained from a woman aged 25 to 45 with Graves' ophthalmopathy. The CDR3 DNA sequence: TGTGCCAGCAGCCAAGGGGAGGGAAACACTGAAGCTTTCTTT. Encoded protein: CASSQGEGNTEAFF.